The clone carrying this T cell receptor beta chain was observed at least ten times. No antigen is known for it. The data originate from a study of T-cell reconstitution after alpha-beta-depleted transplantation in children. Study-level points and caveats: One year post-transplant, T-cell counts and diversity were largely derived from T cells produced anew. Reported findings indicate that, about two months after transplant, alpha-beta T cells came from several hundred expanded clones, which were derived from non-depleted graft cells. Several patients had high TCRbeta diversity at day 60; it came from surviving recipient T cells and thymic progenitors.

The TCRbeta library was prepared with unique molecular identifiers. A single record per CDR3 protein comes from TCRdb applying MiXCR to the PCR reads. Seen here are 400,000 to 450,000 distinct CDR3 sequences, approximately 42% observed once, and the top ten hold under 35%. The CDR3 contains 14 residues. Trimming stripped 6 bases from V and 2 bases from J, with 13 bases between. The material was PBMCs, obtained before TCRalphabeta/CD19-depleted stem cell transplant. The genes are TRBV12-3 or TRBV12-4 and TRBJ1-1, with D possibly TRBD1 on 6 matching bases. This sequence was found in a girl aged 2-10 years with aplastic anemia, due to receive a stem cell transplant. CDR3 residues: CASRPDRFNTEAFF. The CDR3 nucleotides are TGTGCCAGCAGGCCCGACAGGTTCAACACTGAAGCTTTCTTT.